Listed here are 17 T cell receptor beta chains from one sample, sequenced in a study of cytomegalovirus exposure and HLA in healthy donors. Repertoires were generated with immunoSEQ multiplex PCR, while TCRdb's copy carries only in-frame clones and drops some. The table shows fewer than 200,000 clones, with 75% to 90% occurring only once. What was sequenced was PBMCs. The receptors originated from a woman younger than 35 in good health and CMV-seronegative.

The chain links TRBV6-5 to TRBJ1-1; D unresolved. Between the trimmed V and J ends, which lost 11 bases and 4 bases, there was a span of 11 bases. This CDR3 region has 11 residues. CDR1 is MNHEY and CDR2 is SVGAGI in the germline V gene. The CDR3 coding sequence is TGTGCCGCGGTCGGTGTCACTGAAGCTTTCTTT. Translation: CAAVGVTEAFF.

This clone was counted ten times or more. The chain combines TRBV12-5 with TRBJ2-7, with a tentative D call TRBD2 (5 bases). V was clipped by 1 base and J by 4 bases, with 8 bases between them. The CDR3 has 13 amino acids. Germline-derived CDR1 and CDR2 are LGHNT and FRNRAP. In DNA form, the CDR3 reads TGTGCTAGTGGTTTGGGGAGAGGGTACGAGCAGTACTTC. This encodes CASGLGRGYEQYF.

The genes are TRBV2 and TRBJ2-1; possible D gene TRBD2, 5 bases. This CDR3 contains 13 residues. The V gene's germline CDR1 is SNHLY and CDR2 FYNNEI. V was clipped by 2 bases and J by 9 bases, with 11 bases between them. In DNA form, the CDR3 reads TGTGCCAGCAGTGAACGGCTAGCAGGTGAGCAGTTCTTC. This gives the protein CASSERLAGEQFF.

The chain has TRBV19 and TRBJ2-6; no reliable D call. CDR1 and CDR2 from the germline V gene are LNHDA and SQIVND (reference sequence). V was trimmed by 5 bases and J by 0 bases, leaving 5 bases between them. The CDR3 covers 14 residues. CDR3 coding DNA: TGTGCCAGTAGTGAGTTCTCTGGGGCCAACGTCCTGACTTTC. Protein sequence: CASSEFSGANVLTF. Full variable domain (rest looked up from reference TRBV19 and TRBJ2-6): DGGITQSPKYLFRKEGQNVTLSCEQNLNHDAMYWYRQDPGQGLRLIYYSQIVNDFQKGDIAEGYSVSREKKESFPLTVTSAQKNPTAFYLCASSEFSGANVLTFGAGSRLTVL.

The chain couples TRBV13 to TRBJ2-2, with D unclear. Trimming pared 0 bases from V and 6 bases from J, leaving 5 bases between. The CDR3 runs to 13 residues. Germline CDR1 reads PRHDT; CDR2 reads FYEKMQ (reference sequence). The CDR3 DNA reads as TGTGCCAGCAGCTTAGGCTCTGCCGGGGAGCTGTTTTTT. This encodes CASSLGSAGELFF. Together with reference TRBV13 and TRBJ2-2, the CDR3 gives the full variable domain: AAGVIQSPRHLIKEKRETATLKCYPIPRHDTVYWYQQGPGQDPQFLISFYEKMQSDKGSIPDRFSAQQFSDYHSELNMSSLELGDSALYFCASSLGSAGELFFGEGSRLTVL.

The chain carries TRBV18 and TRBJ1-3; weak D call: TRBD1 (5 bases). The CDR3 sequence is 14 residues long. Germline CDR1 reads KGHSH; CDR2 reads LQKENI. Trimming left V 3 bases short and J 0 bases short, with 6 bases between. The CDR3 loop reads CASSPQGSGNTIYF. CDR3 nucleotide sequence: TGTGCCAGCTCACCCCAGGGCTCTGGAAACACCATATATTTT.

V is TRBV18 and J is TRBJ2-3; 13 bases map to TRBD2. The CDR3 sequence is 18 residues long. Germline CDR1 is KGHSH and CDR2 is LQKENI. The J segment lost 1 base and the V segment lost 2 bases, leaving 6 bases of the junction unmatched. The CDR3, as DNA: TGTGCCAGCTCACCAAGAACTAGCGGGGGGGATGGCACAGATACGCAGTATTTT. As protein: CASSPRTSGGDGTDTQYF.

The CDR3 region has the DNA TGTGCCAGCAGTTTTACAGGGGAGCACGAGCAGTACTTC. Amino acid sequence: CASSFTGEHEQYF. The chain has TRBV27 and TRBJ2-7; 7 nucleotides line up with TRBD1. The CDR3 has 13 residues. V gave up 3 bases and J gave up 5 bases; unmatched junction bases: 4. The germline V gene encodes CDR1 MNHEY and CDR2 SMNVEV (reference sequence).

The CDR3 region is CASSRISTNYNEQFF. CDR3 DNA sequence: TGTGCCAGCAGCCGAATATCGACTAACTACAATGAGCAGTTCTTC. The V call is TRBV6-1, the J call TRBJ2-1; possibly TRBD2 for D (5 bases). Trimming stripped 6 bases from V and 3 bases from J, with 15 bases between. From germline, CDR1 is MNHNS and CDR2 SASEGT. This CDR3 has 15 residues.

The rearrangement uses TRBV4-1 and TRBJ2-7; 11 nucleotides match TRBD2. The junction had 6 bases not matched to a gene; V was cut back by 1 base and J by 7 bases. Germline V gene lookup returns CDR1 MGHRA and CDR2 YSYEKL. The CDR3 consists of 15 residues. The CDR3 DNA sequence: TGCGCCAGCAGCCAAGTAAGGCTAGCGGGAGGAGAGCAGTACTTC. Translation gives CASSQVRLAGGEQYF.

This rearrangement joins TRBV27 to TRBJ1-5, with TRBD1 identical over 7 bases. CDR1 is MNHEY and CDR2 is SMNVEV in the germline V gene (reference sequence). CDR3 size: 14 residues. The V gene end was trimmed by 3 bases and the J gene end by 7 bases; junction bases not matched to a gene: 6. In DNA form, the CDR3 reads TGTGCCAGCAGTTTCCTACAGGGGAACCAGCCCCAGCATTTT. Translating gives CASSFLQGNQPQHF.

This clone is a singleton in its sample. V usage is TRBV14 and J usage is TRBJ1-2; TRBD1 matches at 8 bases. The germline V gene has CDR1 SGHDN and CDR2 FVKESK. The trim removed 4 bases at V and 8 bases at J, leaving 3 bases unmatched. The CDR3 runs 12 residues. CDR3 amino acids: CASSPGGRGYTF. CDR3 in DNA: TGTGCCAGCAGCCCAGGGGGCCGAGGCTACACCTTC.

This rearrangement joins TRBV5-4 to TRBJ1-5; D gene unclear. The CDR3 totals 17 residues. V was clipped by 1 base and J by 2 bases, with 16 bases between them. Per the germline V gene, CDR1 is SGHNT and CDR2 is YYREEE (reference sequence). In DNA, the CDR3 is TGTGCCAGCAGCTTGAGCACGGGAGTATCTGGCAATCAGCCCCAGCATTTT. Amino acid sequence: CASSLSTGVSGNQPQHF.

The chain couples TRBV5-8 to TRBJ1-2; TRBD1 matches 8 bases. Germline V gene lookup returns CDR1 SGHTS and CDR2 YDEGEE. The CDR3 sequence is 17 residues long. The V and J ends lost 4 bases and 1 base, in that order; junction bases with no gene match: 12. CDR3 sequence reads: CASSTSLTRGLNYGYTF. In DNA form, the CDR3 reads TGTGCCAGCAGCACCAGCCTCACCAGGGGGCTTAACTATGGCTACACCTTC.

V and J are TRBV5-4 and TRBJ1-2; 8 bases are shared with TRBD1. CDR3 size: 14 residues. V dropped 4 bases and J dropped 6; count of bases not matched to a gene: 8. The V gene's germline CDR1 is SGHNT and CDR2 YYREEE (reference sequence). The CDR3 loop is CASSRYRDRNGYTF. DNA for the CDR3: TGTGCCAGCAGCCGATATAGGGACAGGAATGGCTACACCTTC.

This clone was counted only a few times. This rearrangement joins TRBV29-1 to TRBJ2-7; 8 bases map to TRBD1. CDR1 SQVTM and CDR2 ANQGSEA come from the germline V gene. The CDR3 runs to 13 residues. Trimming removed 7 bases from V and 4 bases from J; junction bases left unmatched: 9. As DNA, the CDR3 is TGCAGCGCCGGCCGCAGACAGGGGTACGAGCAGTACTTC. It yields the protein CSAGRRQGYEQYF.

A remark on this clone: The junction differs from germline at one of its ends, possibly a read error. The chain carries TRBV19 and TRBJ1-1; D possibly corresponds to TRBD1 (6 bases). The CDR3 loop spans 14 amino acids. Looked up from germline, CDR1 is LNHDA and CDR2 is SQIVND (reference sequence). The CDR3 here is CASRASGAIYKAFF. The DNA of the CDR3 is TGTGCAAGTAGGGCTTCAGGGGCGATCTACAAGGCTTTCTTT.